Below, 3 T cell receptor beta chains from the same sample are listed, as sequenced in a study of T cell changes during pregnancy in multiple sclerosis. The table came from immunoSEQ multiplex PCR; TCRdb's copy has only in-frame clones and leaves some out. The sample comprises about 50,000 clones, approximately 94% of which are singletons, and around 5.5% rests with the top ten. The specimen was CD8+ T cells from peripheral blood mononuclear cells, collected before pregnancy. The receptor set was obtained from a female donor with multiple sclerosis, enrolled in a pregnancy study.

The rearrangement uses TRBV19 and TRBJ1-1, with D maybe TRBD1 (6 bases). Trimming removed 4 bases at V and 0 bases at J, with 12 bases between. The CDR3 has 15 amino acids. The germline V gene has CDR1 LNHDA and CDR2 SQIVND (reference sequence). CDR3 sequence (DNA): TGTGCCAGTAGTAACCGGGACATAATGAACACTGAAGCTTTCTTT. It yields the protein CASSNRDIMNTEAFF.

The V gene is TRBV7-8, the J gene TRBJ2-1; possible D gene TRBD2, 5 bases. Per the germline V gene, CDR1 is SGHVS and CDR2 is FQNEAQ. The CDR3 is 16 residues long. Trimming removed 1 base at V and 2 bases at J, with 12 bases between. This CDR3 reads CASSLDPADPYNEQFF. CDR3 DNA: TGTGCCAGCAGCTTAGATCCAGCGGACCCCTACAATGAGCAGTTCTTC.

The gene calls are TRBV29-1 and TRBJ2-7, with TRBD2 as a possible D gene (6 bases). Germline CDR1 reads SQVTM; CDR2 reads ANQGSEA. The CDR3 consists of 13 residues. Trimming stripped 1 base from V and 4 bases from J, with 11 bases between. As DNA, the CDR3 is TGCAGCGTTGAAGGGAGGGCCCCTTACGAGCAGTACTTC. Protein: CSVEGRAPYEQYF.